The 26 T cell receptor beta chains listed next were all sequenced from one sample in a study of T cell responses to AZD1222 COVID-19 vaccine. Profiling relied on immunoSEQ multiplex PCR, and the TCRdb table lists in-frame clones only, not all of them. The sample lists around 84,000 clones, roughly 87% occurring once. The sample consisted of peripheral blood, taken on day 0 of AZD1222 vaccination. The receptors were sampled from an adult in good health.

J is TRBJ2-5 and V is TRBV3-1 (or the pseudogene TRBV3-2); D not resolved. The V gene's germline CDR1 is LGHDT and CDR2 YNNKEL (reference sequence). Between the trimmed V and J ends, which lost 0 bases and 0 bases, there was a span of 14 bases. CDR3 length: 17 amino acids. The CDR3 sequence is CASSQDEGRQYQETQYF. As DNA, the CDR3 is TGTGCCAGCAGCCAAGATGAAGGCCGTCAGTACCAAGAGACCCAGTACTTC.

The chain joins TRBV30 to TRBJ1-5, with D tentatively TRBD1 (5 bases). The CDR3 has 15 residues. The germline V gene encodes CDR1 GTSNPN and CDR2 SVGIG (reference sequence). Trimming shortened V by 0 bases and J by 3 bases, and 12 bases separated the two germline ends. The chain's CDR3 is CAWSVAGGDNQPQHF. In nucleotides, the CDR3 is TGTGCCTGGAGTGTGGCCGGGGGGGACAATCAGCCCCAGCATTTT.

The chain is built from TRBV5-4 and TRBJ2-2; D is uncertain. The CDR3 loop spans 14 amino acids. V was cut by 1 base and J by 5 bases, with 9 bases left in between. Germline lookup yields CDR1 SGHNT and CDR2 YYREEE (reference sequence). The CDR3 nucleotides are TGTGCCAGCAGCTTGCTGGGCGAGACCGGGGAGCTGTTTTTT. It translates to CASSLLGETGELFF.

This chain joins TRBV24-1 and TRBJ2-6; 7 bases fit TRBD1. The V and J ends lost 10 bases and 2 bases, in that order; junction bases with no gene match: 7. Germline lookup yields CDR1 KGHDR and CDR2 SFDVKD. The CDR3 has 15 amino acids. CDR3 nucleotides: TGTGCCACACAGGGGCTCGGGACTGGGGCCAACGTCCTGACTTTC. This codes for CATQGLGTGANVLTF.

The chain links TRBV9 to TRBJ1-5; maybe TRBD1 (5 bases). The CDR3 length is 13 residues. From germline, CDR1 is SGDLS and CDR2 YYNGEE. V was clipped by 7 bases and J by 1 base, with 9 bases between them. CDR3 bases: TGTGCCAGCGGCGGGGCGAGCAATCAGCCCCAGCATTTT. The encoded protein is CASGGASNQPQHF.

The chain recombines TRBV6-1 with TRBJ2-7, with 8 nucleotides matching TRBD2. The CDR3 has 13 amino acids. The germline CDR1 and CDR2 sequences are MNHNS and SASEGT. V shed 8 bases and J 4 bases; nucleotides not matched to a gene: 7. CDR3: CASSREANYEQYF. The CDR3 DNA reads TGTGCCAGCTCGCGGGAGGCTAATTACGAGCAGTACTTC.

V is TRBV24-1 and J is TRBJ2-1; a weak D match, TRBD1 (5 bases). The CDR3 runs to 15 residues. V lost 4 bases, J lost 2 bases, and 11 bases lay in between. The germline gives CDR1 KGHDR, CDR2 SFDVKD. CDR3 region: CATSDWTMAYNEQFF. The CDR3 region has the DNA TGTGCCACCAGTGACTGGACAATGGCCTACAATGAGCAGTTCTTC.

The rearrangement joins TRBV5-4 to TRBJ1-2; D is unclear. The CDR3 runs to 14 residues. Germline CDR1 is SGHNT and CDR2 is YYREEE (reference sequence). Trimming shortened V by 2 bases and J by 5 bases, and 13 bases separated the two germline ends. The chain's CDR3 is CASSFWGSGYGYTF. CDR3 bases: TGTGCCAGCAGCTTTTGGGGTTCGGGGTATGGCTACACCTTC.

This clone was observed a few times. The chain is built from TRBV15 and TRBJ2-3, with a tentative D call TRBD1 (6 bases). Germline CDR1 and CDR2: LNHNV and YYDKDF (reference sequence). CDR3 length: 17 amino acids. Trimming shortened V by 0 bases and J by 1 base, and 14 bases separated the two germline ends. The CDR3 nucleotides are TGTGCCACCAGCAGAGACAATACAGGGTCGCGCACAGATACGCAGTATTTT. Encoded protein: CATSRDNTGSRTDTQYF.

The chain links TRBV20-1 to TRBJ2-5; D uncertain. V was cut by 0 bases and J by 2 bases, with 1 base left in between. The CDR3 extends over 11 amino acids. Per germline, CDR1 DFQATT and CDR2 SNEGSKA (reference sequence). DNA for the CDR3: TGCAGTGCTAGAGATCAAGAGACCCAGTACTTC. Its protein is CSARDQETQYF.

This chain connects TRBV7-3 to TRBJ1-1, with D possibly TRBD1 on 5 matching bases. Trimming took 4 bases from V and 9 from J, leaving 21 bases between them. CDR1 SGHTA and CDR2 FQGTGA come from the germline V gene. The CDR3 contains 15 residues. The CDR3 reads CASSSDSAASGKAFF. In DNA, the CDR3 is TGTGCCAGCAGCTCCGACAGTGCGGCGTCGGGGAAAGCTTTCTTT. Using reference TRBV7-3 and TRBJ1-1 for the parts outside the CDR3, the full variable domain is GAGVSQTPSNKVTEKGKYVELRCDPISGHTALYWYRQSLGQGPEFLIYFQGTGAADDSGLPNDRFFAVRPEGSVSTLKIQRTERGDSAVYLCASSSDSAASGKAFFGQGTRLTVV.

The chain employs TRBV18 and TRBJ1-2; 9 nucleotides align to TRBD1. The CDR3 is 16 residues long. V gave up 1 base and J gave up 3 bases; unmatched junction bases: 6. Germline CDR1 KGHSH, CDR2 LQKENI. The DNA of the CDR3 is TGTGCCAGCTCACCACTACAGGGGGCTGGGGACTATGGCTACACCTTC. This gives the protein CASSPLQGAGDYGYTF.

This sequence joins TRBV28 and TRBJ1-6; 7 bases are a match to TRBD1. The germline V gene encodes CDR1 MDHEN and CDR2 SYDVKM. With 4 bases clipped from V and 0 bases from J, the junction kept 6 bases outside the gene matches. The CDR3 runs 17 residues. The CDR3 here is CASSWDSHSSYNSPLHF. CDR3 DNA: TGTGCCAGCAGTTGGGACAGCCATAGCTCCTATAATTCACCCCTCCACTTT.

This chain uses TRBV30 with TRBJ1-6; tentative D call: TRBD1 (5 bases). The CDR3 has 13 residues. Trimming left V 4 bases short and J 10 bases short, with 14 bases between. Germline CDR1 and CDR2: GTSNPN and SVGIG (reference sequence). The CDR3 protein is CAWNPGRESPLHF. CDR3 sequence (DNA): TGTGCCTGGAATCCAGGGAGAGAATCACCCCTCCACTTT.

The chain combines TRBV25-1 with TRBJ1-5, with a weak D call TRBD1 (5 bases). Germline V CDR1 and CDR2: MGHDK, SYGVNS. V was cut by 8 bases and J by 6 bases, with 17 bases left in between. This CDR3 comprises 14 residues. This chain's CDR3 is CASSPTGVPQPQHF. The CDR3 DNA is TGTGCCAGCTCTCCTACGGGGGTTCCTCAGCCCCAGCATTTT.

The V gene is TRBV11-3, the J gene TRBJ2-1; 10 bases map to TRBD2. The CDR3 covers 15 residues. Losses at the gene ends were 5 bases for V and 3 bases for J; bases not matched to a gene: 4. From germline, CDR1 is SGHNT and CDR2 YENEEA. DNA of the CDR3: TGTGCCAGCAGCCGAGGACTAGCGGTCTACAATGAGCAGTTCTTC. As protein: CASSRGLAVYNEQFF. Based on the CDR3 plus reference TRBV11-3 and TRBJ2-1, the full variable domain is EAGVVQSPRYKIIEKKQPVAFWCNPISGHNTLYWYLQNLGQGPELLIRYENEEAVDDSQLPKDRFSAERLKGVDSTLKIQPAELGDSAVYLCASSRGLAVYNEQFFGPGTRLTVL.

This chain links TRBV28 with TRBJ1-4, with D possibly TRBD1 on 5 matching bases. Per the germline V gene, CDR1 is MDHEN and CDR2 is SYDVKM. The CDR3 is made up of 14 amino acids. Trimming pared 5 bases from V and 1 base from J, leaving 8 bases between. The CDR3 here is CASSGGVTNEKLFF. The CDR3 DNA reads as TGTGCCAGCAGTGGGGGTGTAACTAATGAAAAACTGTTTTTT.

The rearrangement links TRBV4-3 to TRBJ1-2; tentatively, D is TRBD1 (6 bases). This CDR3 region has 13 residues. Germline V gene lookup returns CDR1 LGHNA and CDR2 YSLEER. The V gene lost 7 bases and the J gene lost 10 bases, with 19 bases spanning the gap. Here the CDR3 reads CASTSSLGGVYTF. In nucleotides, the CDR3 is TGCGCCAGCACCTCGTCGTTAGGGGGAGTCTACACCTTC.

The table lists this clone with a count of one. V and J are TRBV30 and TRBJ1-1, with 7 bases identical to TRBD1. CDR1 and CDR2 (germline): GTSNPN, SVGIG (reference sequence). The V segment lost 0 bases and the J segment 5 bases; nucleotides outside the gene matches: 6. The CDR3 is 14 residues long. CDR3 amino acids: CAWSVIDRETEAFF. The CDR3 nucleotides read TGTGCCTGGAGTGTAATCGACAGGGAGACTGAAGCTTTCTTT. The full variable domain, its missing parts supplied by reference TRBV30 and TRBJ1-1, is SQTIHQWPATLVQPVGSPLSLECTVEGTSNPNLYWYRQAAGRGLQLLFYSVGIGQISSEVPQNLSASRPQDRQFILSSKKLLLSDSGFYLCAWSVIDRETEAFFGQGTRLTVV.

This clone was observed a single time. This chain connects TRBV7-3 to TRBJ2-7; 11 positions match TRBD2. The CDR3 spans 14 residues. V dropped 5 bases and J dropped 3; count of bases not matched to a gene: 3. Germline lookup yields CDR1 SGHTA and CDR2 FQGTGA. CDR3 loop: CASSLLAGGYEQYF. For the CDR3, the DNA is TGTGCCAGCAGCCTCCTAGCGGGAGGCTACGAGCAGTACTTC.

The chain carries TRBV27 and TRBJ2-7; TRBD2 aligns across 15 bases. Germline V gene data show CDR1 as MNHEY and CDR2 as SMNVEV (reference sequence). This CDR3 is 15 amino acids long. V shed 4 bases, J shed 7 bases, and the junction held 5 bases outside the gene matches. This CDR3 reads CASSYGTSGRKEQYF. CDR3 DNA sequence: TGTGCCAGCAGTTACGGGACTAGCGGGAGGAAAGAGCAGTACTTC.

This clone was counted only a few times. The CDR3, as DNA: TGCGCCAGCAGCTTTCGACAGGGTAGCAACGAGCAGTACTTC. Translated, it gives CASSFRQGSNEQYF. V usage is TRBV5-1 and J usage is TRBJ2-7; TRBD1 matches 7 bases. CDR3 size: 14 residues. The J segment lost 5 bases and the V segment lost 2 bases, leaving 7 bases of the junction unmatched. Germline-derived CDR1 and CDR2 are SGHRS and YFSETQ.

The rearrangement joins TRBV11-2 to TRBJ1-1; 9 bases match TRBD1. With V trimmed by 0 bases and J by 8 bases, 4 bases remained unmatched. Germline V lookup: CDR1 SGHAT, CDR2 FQNNGV. The CDR3 covers 14 residues. CDR3 loop: CASSLDGGTGEAFF. CDR3 bases: TGTGCCAGCAGCTTAGATGGAGGGACAGGGGAAGCTTTCTTT.

The chain combines TRBV28 with TRBJ2-1; 7 bases align to TRBD1. With V trimmed by 10 bases and J by 2 bases, 8 bases remained unmatched. Germline values: CDR1 MDHEN, CDR2 SYDVKM. This CDR3 is 14 amino acids long. The CDR3 nucleotides read TGTGCCACCGTCCGGGACAGTACCTACAATGAGCAGTTCTTC. Translating it yields CATVRDSTYNEQFF.

The chain couples TRBV19 to TRBJ1-5; 10 nucleotides line up with TRBD1. Germline V gives CDR1 LNHDA, CDR2 SQIVND (reference sequence). CDR3 size: 19 residues. The trim removed 3 bases at V and 6 bases at J, leaving 17 bases unmatched. The CDR3 bases are TGTGCCAGTAGTATCCCCCCGGGACAGGGGATTGTGAGAGGTCAGCCCCAGCATTTT. It encodes CASSIPPGQGIVRGQPQHF.

This chain joins TRBV11-2 and TRBJ2-7; the D gene could be TRBD1 or TRBD2 (5 bases each). The CDR3 is 14 residues long. Germline V gene lookup returns CDR1 SGHAT and CDR2 FQNNGV. Trimming took off 0 bases at V and 4 bases at J, with 10 bases between the two ends. In nucleotides, the CDR3 is TGTGCCAGCAGCTTAGAGGGACGGACTTACGAGCAGTACTTC. Protein product: CASSLEGRTYEQYF.